This record concerns one T cell receptor (beta chain) sequence. The sample comes from a study of shared clonotypes between healthy human individuals. Study in general: Used for every donor were three CD4 naive, three CD4 memory, two CD8 naive and one CD8 memory plate.

CDR1 is SGHRS and CDR2 is YFSETQ in the germline V gene. The CDR3 contains 18 residues. The ends lost 0 bases at V and 5 bases at J; junction bases unmatched: 8. TCRdb keeps only in-frame clones here, not all; method: immunoSEQ multiplex PCR. The sample yields about 1.5 million clones, roughly 96% seen once. The chain has TRBV5-1 and TRBJ2-3; TRBD2 aligns across 14 bases. Material: naive CD4+ T cells sorted from blood. As to subset: CD45RA+ positively selected. The clonotype was recovered from a young man in good health. The CDR3 reads CASSLGGLAGGSQDTQYF. CDR3 in DNA: TGCGCCAGCAGCTTGGGCGGACTAGCGGGAGGATCCCAAGATACGCAGTATTTT.